This TCR beta chain comes out of a study of T cells in Graves' hyperthyroidism and ophthalmopathy. General study results and limits: Peripheral blood also featured most of the thyroid clonotypes expanded above 0.001. Ophthalmopathy cases were set apart from stable hyperthyroidism by a 13 V-J model. For ophthalmopathy, model prediction preceded onset by a median roughly 6.3 months.

Exclusion of patients followed from uncontrolled infection, other autoimmune disease, pregnancy or lactation. The CDR3 runs 12 residues. V was trimmed by 3 bases and J by 6 bases, leaving 11 bases between them. The V gene's germline CDR1 is DFQATT and CDR2 SNEGSKA (reference sequence). Researchers took RNA transcripts and amplified the TCR beta CDR3 regions from them. Initially, a first-round RT-PCR of the TCR CDR3 employed the HTBI primer set. TCRdb reprocessed the multiplex PCR reads with MiXCR, giving one entry per CDR3 protein. The sample has around 660,000 distinct CDR3 sequences, just under 45% seen once. This clonotype was seen a handful of times. Its target is not known.

The TCR originated in an adult man with Graves' disease, either hyperthyroidism or ophthalmopathy (not recorded which). The specimen sequenced was peripheral blood or thyroid tissue (not recorded which). The chain uses TRBV20-1 and TRBJ2-5, with no clear D. The CDR3 nucleotides are TGCAGTGCTAGCAGACCGAGGAAGACCCAGTACTTC. Translating it yields CSASRPRKTQYF.